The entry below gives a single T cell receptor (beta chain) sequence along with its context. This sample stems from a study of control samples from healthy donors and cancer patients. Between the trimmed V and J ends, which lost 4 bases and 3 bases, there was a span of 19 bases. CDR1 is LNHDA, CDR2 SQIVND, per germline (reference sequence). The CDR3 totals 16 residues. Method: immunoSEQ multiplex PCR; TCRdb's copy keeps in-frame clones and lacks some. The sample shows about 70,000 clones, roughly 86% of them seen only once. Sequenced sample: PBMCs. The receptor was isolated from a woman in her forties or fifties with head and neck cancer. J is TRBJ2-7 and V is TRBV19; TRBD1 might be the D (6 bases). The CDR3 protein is CASSSPPRTENYEQYF. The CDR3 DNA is TGTGCCAGTAGTAGCCCCCCCCGGACAGAGAACTACGAGCAGTACTTC. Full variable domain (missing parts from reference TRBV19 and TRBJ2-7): DGGITQSPKYLFRKEGQNVTLSCEQNLNHDAMYWYRQDPGQGLRLIYYSQIVNDFQKGDIAEGYSVSREKKESFPLTVTSAQKNPTAFYLCASSSPPRTENYEQYFGPGTRLTVT.